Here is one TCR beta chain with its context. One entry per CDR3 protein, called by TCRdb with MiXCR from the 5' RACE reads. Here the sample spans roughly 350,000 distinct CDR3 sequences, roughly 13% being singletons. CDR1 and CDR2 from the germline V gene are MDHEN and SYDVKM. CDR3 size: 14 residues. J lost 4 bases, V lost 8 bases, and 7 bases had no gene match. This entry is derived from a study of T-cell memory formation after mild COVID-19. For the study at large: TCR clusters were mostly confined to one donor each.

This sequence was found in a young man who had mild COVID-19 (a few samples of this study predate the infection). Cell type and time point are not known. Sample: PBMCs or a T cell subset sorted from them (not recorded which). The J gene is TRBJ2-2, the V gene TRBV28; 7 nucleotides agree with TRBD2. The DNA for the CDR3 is TGTGCCAGCCGCCTGGGGGGGTCCACCGGGGAGCTGTTTTTT. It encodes CASRLGGSTGELFF.